This entry describes one T cell receptor (beta chain). This clonotype was seen only a few times. What antigen it recognizes has not been identified. No base quality values were provided; no much bigger clone lies one nucleotide off. Reading the germline V gene gives CDR1 SGDLS and CDR2 YYNGEE. The CDR3 holds 16 amino acids from the cysteine to the phenylalanine. The sequence is cut down to CDR3 DNA, 48 bases in frame from base 1. Trimming takes 3 bases from V and 0 bases from J, and the germline ends sit 15 bases apart. Stable Graves' hyperthyroidism was defined as the absence of progression to ophthalmopathy over 18 months of follow-up. Hyperthyroidism patients were newly diagnosed, with disease duration under 2 months, and aged 18 to 65 years. Patients with uncontrolled infections, other autoimmune diseases, pregnancy or lactation were excluded. Diagnoses were based on clinical symptoms, serum thyroxine and TRAb, thyroid ultrasound and orbital computed tomography. PBMCs were separated from under 11 ml of fresh peripheral blood using Ficoll-Paque density gradient centrifugation. Total RNA was extracted using Trizol reagent, and RNA quality was assessed on an Agilent 2100 Bioanalyzer.

TCR beta CDR3 regions were amplified from RNA transcripts. A first-round RT-PCR of the TCR CDR3 used the HTBI primer set with the Qiagen OneStep RT-PCR kit. A second multiplex PCR round built the libraries, followed by size selection and purification. Libraries were sequenced paired-end with 100 bp reads on an Illumina HiSeq2000. In the source study's methods: SOAPnuke was used to process the raw data, throwing out any read that contained adapters or uncalled bases, had a mean Phred below 15, or lacked an exact constant-primer or identifier match. COPE v1.2.5 was used to merge the high-quality paired reads, and each unique nucleotide sequence was defined as a clonotype. MiTCR v1.1 was used to align the clonotypes against IMGT TRBV, TRBD and TRBJ reference segments. The analysis was restricted to V-J combinations with a frequency above 0.0001, which together covered about 99% of the repertoires. A TCS score was defined as the ratio between F50 (clonal expansion) and ExV (chaos), using BLOSUM62-based TCRdist between CDR3 peptides within each V-J. Welch's t-statistics and random forest reduced roughly 530 V-J features to 10 to 15, which were used in a naive Bayes classifier (R e1071). TCRdb reran the public reads through fastp at Q25 and MiXCR, keeping productive beta chains. Here each entry gathers all rows of one CDR3 protein and keeps the most common genes and DNA. TCRdb's processing, not the study's, gives the V and J calls here. The sample records a few hundred thousand distinct CDR3 sequences, approximately 14% of which are singletons. The ten largest make up 7.5% to 9% of the sample.

This sample is part of a study of T cells in Graves' hyperthyroidism and ophthalmopathy (dated by TCRdb to between 2018 and 2021). Study-level background: Peripheral blood was collected at initial diagnosis, before any treatment. TCR V-J signatures able to tell the groups apart were searched for in a discovery cohort of 95 or so patients, of whom 43 had Graves' ophthalmopathy and roughly 59 had stable Graves' hyperthyroidism. Whether ophthalmopathy could be predicted prospectively was tested in an independent validation cohort made up of 18 to 20 hyperthyroidism patients plus 17 patients who later progressed to ophthalmopathy. For training and testing, the approximately 97 patients in the discovery cohort were randomly divided in a 7:3 ratio. In six Graves' hyperthyroidism patients, the study also compared T-cell repertoires from thyroid tissue with T-cell repertoires from blood. Following sampling, methimazole starting at 30 mg daily was given to hyperthyroidism patients, and high-dose intravenous methylprednisolone was given to ophthalmopathy patients. The paper reports TCR Vbeta CDR3 sequencing of roughly 140 peripheral blood samples: 43 ophthalmopathy, 70 to 85 hyperthyroidism and some 17 progressor patients.

Beyond this particular receptor, the publication reports: In validation, progression to ophthalmopathy was predicted by the model with almost 71% sensitivity and roughly 76% specificity, a median of 6.5 months before onset. A 13 V-J signature model separated ophthalmopathy from stable hyperthyroidism, with over 85% sensitivity and roughly 82% specificity in cross-validation and 80%/75% in testing. Sample size was not statistically predetermined, and blinding of investigators to group allocation was not performed. Most expanded thyroid clonotypes (frequency above 0.001) were also found in blood, which suggests that blood repertoires may mirror thyroid immune responses.

The clonotype comes from a woman aged 18-29 years with Graves' hyperthyroidism. Sequenced input: blood. The V and J segments used are TRBV9 and TRBJ1-2; TRBD1 is possibly the D segment (5 matching bases). The bases are TGTGCCAGCAGCGGTGGGGCGGCAGTTACTAACTATGGCTACACCTTC. Its protein product is CASSGGAAVTNYGYTF.